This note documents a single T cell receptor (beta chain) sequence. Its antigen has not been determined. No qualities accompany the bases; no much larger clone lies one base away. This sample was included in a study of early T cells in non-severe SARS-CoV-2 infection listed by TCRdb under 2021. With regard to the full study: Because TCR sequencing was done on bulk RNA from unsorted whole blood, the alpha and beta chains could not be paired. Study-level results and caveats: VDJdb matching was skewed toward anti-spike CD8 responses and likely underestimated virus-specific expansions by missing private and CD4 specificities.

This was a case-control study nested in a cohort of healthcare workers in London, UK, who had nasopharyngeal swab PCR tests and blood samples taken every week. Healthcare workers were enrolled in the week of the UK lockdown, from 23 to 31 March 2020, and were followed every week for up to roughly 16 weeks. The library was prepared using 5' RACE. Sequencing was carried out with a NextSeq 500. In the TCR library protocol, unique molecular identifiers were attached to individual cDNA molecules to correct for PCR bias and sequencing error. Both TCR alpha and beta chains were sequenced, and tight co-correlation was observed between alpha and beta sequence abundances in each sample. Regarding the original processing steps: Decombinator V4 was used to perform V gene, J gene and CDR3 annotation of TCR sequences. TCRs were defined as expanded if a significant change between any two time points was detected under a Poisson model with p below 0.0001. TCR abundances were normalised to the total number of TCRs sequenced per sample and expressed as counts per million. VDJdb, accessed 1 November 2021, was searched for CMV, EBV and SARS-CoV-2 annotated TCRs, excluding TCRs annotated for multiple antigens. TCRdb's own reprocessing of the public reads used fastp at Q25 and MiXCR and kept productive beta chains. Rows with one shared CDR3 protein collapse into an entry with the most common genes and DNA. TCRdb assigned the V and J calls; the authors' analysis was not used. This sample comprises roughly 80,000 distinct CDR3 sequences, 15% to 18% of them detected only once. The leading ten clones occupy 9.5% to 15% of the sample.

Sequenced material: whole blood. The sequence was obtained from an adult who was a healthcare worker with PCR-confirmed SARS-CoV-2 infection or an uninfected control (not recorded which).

CDR3 region: CASRLVASNYGYTF. Read as DNA, the sequence is TGCGCCAGCAGACTTGTGGCTTCTAACTATGGCTACACCTTC. The rearrangement combines TRBV5-1 with TRBJ1-2, with the D gene uncertain. The CDR3 sequence holds 14 residues, the cysteine and phenylalanine included. The entry retains the CDR3 DNA only, 42 bases that are in frame from base 1. Cut back by 5 bases and 0 bases, the V and J ends lie 11 bases apart. Based on the germline V gene, the CDR1 and CDR2 sequences are SGHRS and YFSETQ.